This T cell receptor (beta chain) was profiled in a study of vaccination and CD4 T cells after COVID-19. About the study: Post-vaccine specimens were obtained a median approximately 70 days after dose two (range 14 to 241).

CDR1 is SEHNR and CDR2 is FQNEAQ in the germline V gene (reference sequence). J gave up 9 bases and V 6 bases, and 9 bases lay outside the gene matches. The CDR3 runs to 15 residues. Treatment reported: roughly 11-day PBMC culture with coronavirus spike peptide pools or control peptides (ViraFEST assay). The study sequenced cultured CD4+ T cell DNA using the Oncomine TCR Beta short-read assay. TCRdb used MiXCR to reprocess the PCR reads, holding one entry per CDR3 protein. The sample has 9,000 to 13,000 distinct CDR3 sequences; about 65% are singletons. For this clonotype: Its target is unknown.

The sample consisted of CD4+ T cells from blood, cultured in vitro, taken before SARS-CoV-2 vaccination. This TCR came from a human donor who had recovered from COVID-19. This chain connects TRBV7-9 to TRBJ1-6; 9 bases map to TRBD1. Here the CDR3 DNA reads TGTGCCAGCAGAACCGGGACAGGGAGTTCTTCACCCCTCCACTTT. Translation gives CASRTGTGSSSPLHF.